Listed below are T cell receptor beta chains from one sample, sequenced in a study of blood T cell repertoires in COVID-19. Assay used: immunoSEQ multiplex PCR; TCRdb lists only in-frame clones, some missing. The sample holds 150,000 to 200,000 clones, about 88% seen once. The sequencing input was peripheral blood. These receptors originate from an elderly woman with COVID-19, enrolled during active disease. CDR3s include the opening cysteine and the closing phenylalanine or tryptophan. The order of the fields is V gene, clone size, J gene, D gene, CDR3 DNA, CDR3 protein. A D gene is named only where the DNA matches it firmly. Rows may omit the clone size; those that give it use once, few, many or a size class.

v_gene: TRBV27
abundance: -
j_gene: TRBJ2-7
d_gene: TRBD1
CDR3nt: TGTGCCAGCAGTCTTAACTGGGGACAGGGGGGGCACGAGCAGTACTTC
CDR3aa: CASSLNWGQGGHEQYF

v_gene: TRBV19
abundance: -
j_gene: TRBJ1-2
d_gene: TRBD1
CDR3nt: TGTGCCAGTGGGGGACAGGGTAACGGCTACACCTTC
CDR3aa: CASGGQGNGYTF

v_gene: TRBV3-1/TRBV3-2
abundance: -
j_gene: TRBJ1-1
d_gene: -
CDR3nt: TGTGCCAGCAGCCAAGTTCGGGGGGCAACTGAAGCTTTCTTT
CDR3aa: CASSQVRGATEAFF

v_gene: TRBV5-6
abundance: once
j_gene: TRBJ2-7
d_gene: -
CDR3nt: TGTGCCAGCAGCTTGTCCCTTCTTCCCGAGCAGTACTTC
CDR3aa: CASSLSLLPEQYF

v_gene: TRBV19
abundance: -
j_gene: TRBJ1-1
d_gene: TRBD1
CDR3nt: TGTGCCAGTCAGAAGATTCGGGAGACAGGGGCAGGGGCTGAAGCTTTCTTT
CDR3aa: CASQKIRETGAGAEAFF

v_gene: TRBV9
abundance: -
j_gene: TRBJ1-1
d_gene: -
CDR3nt: TGTGCCAGCAGCGTAGATCCAGGGGAAAAAGGTAACACTGAAGCTTTCTTT
CDR3aa: CASSVDPGEKGNTEAFF

v_gene: TRBV12-3/TRBV12-4
abundance: -
j_gene: TRBJ2-1
d_gene: -
CDR3nt: TGTGCCAGCAGTTTCTCCGAGGGTGAGCAGTTCTTC
CDR3aa: CASSFSEGEQFF

v_gene: TRBV4-1
abundance: few
j_gene: TRBJ2-2
d_gene: -
CDR3nt: TGCGCCAGCAGCCAAGTATTAGTAAACACCGGGGAGCTGTTTTTT
CDR3aa: CASSQVLVNTGELFF

v_gene: TRBV11-2
abundance: -
j_gene: TRBJ1-1
d_gene: TRBD1
CDR3nt: TGTGCCAGCAGCTCCGGGACAGCGAACACTGAAGCTTTCTTT
CDR3aa: CASSSGTANTEAFF

v_gene: TRBV19
abundance: -
j_gene: TRBJ1-1
d_gene: TRBD1
CDR3nt: TGTGCCAGTAGCCTCGACAGGGGATGGACTGAAGCTTTCTTT
CDR3aa: CASSLDRGWTEAFF

v_gene: TRBV6-2/TRBV6-3
abundance: -
j_gene: TRBJ2-5
d_gene: -
CDR3nt: TGTGCCAGCAGTTACTCGATGCTGGAGGCCACTTCCCTGCTACGGGAGACCCAGTACTTC
CDR3aa: CASSYSMLEATSLLRETQYF

v_gene: TRBV7-9
abundance: -
j_gene: TRBJ2-5
d_gene: -
CDR3nt: TGTGCCAGCAGCTCTCCGGAAGCGGTAGGAGAGACCCAGTACTTC
CDR3aa: CASSSPEAVGETQYF

v_gene: TRBV27
abundance: -
j_gene: TRBJ2-2
d_gene: -
CDR3nt: TGTGCCAGCAGTTTCTCCCGGACAGCGGGAACCGGGGAGCTGTTTTTT
CDR3aa: CASSFSRTAGTGELFF

v_gene: TRBV4-3
abundance: -
j_gene: TRBJ1-5
d_gene: -
CDR3nt: TGCGCCAGCAGCCAAGATACCGGGGGGGTTCAGCCCCAGCATTTT
CDR3aa: CASSQDTGGVQPQHF

v_gene: TRBV28
abundance: -
j_gene: TRBJ1-1
d_gene: TRBD1
CDR3nt: TGTGCCAGCAGTATCCCACCGGGACAGAGGGGCACTGAAGCTTTCTTT
CDR3aa: CASSIPPGQRGTEAFF

v_gene: TRBV5-1
abundance: -
j_gene: TRBJ2-7
d_gene: TRBD1
CDR3nt: TGCGCCAGCAGCTTGACAGGACAGGACTACGAGCAGTACTTC
CDR3aa: CASSLTGQDYEQYF

v_gene: TRBV19
abundance: -
j_gene: TRBJ2-5
d_gene: TRBD1
CDR3nt: TGTGCCAGTAGTATTAGGGGGCCGCAAGAGACCCAGTACTTC
CDR3aa: CASSIRGPQETQYF

v_gene: TRBV6-5
abundance: -
j_gene: TRBJ2-1
d_gene: -
CDR3nt: TGTGCCAGCAGTTACGAGAGGGCCGACTACAATGAGCAGTTCTTC
CDR3aa: CASSYERADYNEQFF

v_gene: TRBV7-9
abundance: -
j_gene: TRBJ2-7
d_gene: -
CDR3nt: TGTGCCAGCACCTTAGGGGGGGTCGACGAGCAGTACTTC
CDR3aa: CASTLGGVDEQYF

v_gene: TRBV27
abundance: -
j_gene: TRBJ1-2
d_gene: TRBD1
CDR3nt: TGTGCCAGCGGTTTACTAGGGCAGGGGGCGCGTAACTATGGCTACACCTTC
CDR3aa: CASGLLGQGARNYGYTF

v_gene: TRBV10-3
abundance: -
j_gene: TRBJ2-1
d_gene: -
CDR3nt: TGTGCCATCAGTGAGTCGAGAGGGAGGGAGCAGTTCTTC
CDR3aa: CAISESRGREQFF

v_gene: TRBV20-1
abundance: -
j_gene: TRBJ2-1
d_gene: -
CDR3nt: TGCAGTGCTAAGGGGTACAATGAGCAGTTCTTC
CDR3aa: CSAKGYNEQFF

v_gene: TRBV27
abundance: -
j_gene: TRBJ1-3
d_gene: -
CDR3nt: TGTGCCAGCAGTCCAGGACTCCTCCTTGGAAACACCATATATTTT
CDR3aa: CASSPGLLLGNTIYF

v_gene: TRBV6-5
abundance: -
j_gene: TRBJ2-2
d_gene: TRBD1
CDR3nt: TGTGCCAGCAGCCGGGACAGAGACACCGGGGAGCTGTTTTTT
CDR3aa: CASSRDRDTGELFF

v_gene: TRBV19
abundance: -
j_gene: TRBJ1-6
d_gene: TRBD1
CDR3nt: TGTGCCAGTAGACCGGGACAGCATAATTCACCCCTCCACTTT
CDR3aa: CASRPGQHNSPLHF

v_gene: TRBV29-1
abundance: -
j_gene: TRBJ1-5
d_gene: TRBD1
CDR3nt: TGCAGCGTTGAAGTAGGGGGCAGTGGCAATCAGCCCCAGCATTTT
CDR3aa: CSVEVGGSGNQPQHF

v_gene: TRBV7-8
abundance: -
j_gene: TRBJ2-7
d_gene: TRBD1
CDR3nt: TGTGCCAGCAGCCCGAGCACAGGGGTTGCGAACGAGCAGTACTTC
CDR3aa: CASSPSTGVANEQYF

v_gene: TRBV5-1
abundance: -
j_gene: TRBJ1-5
d_gene: -
CDR3nt: TGCGCCAGCAGCTCCCCAGGGTGGAATCAGCCCCAGCATTTT
CDR3aa: CASSSPGWNQPQHF

v_gene: TRBV3-1/TRBV3-2
abundance: -
j_gene: TRBJ2-5
d_gene: -
CDR3nt: TGTGCCAGCAGCCAACCAGGGTCCCAAGAGACCCAGTACTTC
CDR3aa: CASSQPGSQETQYF

v_gene: TRBV28
abundance: -
j_gene: TRBJ2-2
d_gene: TRBD2
CDR3nt: TGTGCCAGCAGTACCCGGACTAGCGGTCCCACCGGGGAGCTGTTTTTT
CDR3aa: CASSTRTSGPTGELFF

v_gene: TRBV6-5
abundance: -
j_gene: TRBJ2-7
d_gene: TRBD1
CDR3nt: TGTGCCAGCAGTCCCCGAACGGGACAGGGGGAGCAGTACTTC
CDR3aa: CASSPRTGQGEQYF

v_gene: TRBV3-1/TRBV3-2
abundance: -
j_gene: TRBJ1-1
d_gene: -
CDR3nt: TGTGCCAGCAGCCAAGATATCTCCCTAATGACTGAAGCTTTCTTT
CDR3aa: CASSQDISLMTEAFF

v_gene: TRBV28
abundance: -
j_gene: TRBJ2-5
d_gene: TRBD2
CDR3nt: TGTGCCAGCAGTTTGGGTAGCGGGAATTTAGGGGAGACCCAGTACTTC
CDR3aa: CASSLGSGNLGETQYF

v_gene: TRBV7-9
abundance: -
j_gene: TRBJ2-2
d_gene: TRBD1
CDR3nt: TGTGCCAGCAGCTTCCCGGGACAGTTGAACACCGGGGAGCTGTTTTTT
CDR3aa: CASSFPGQLNTGELFF

v_gene: TRBV2
abundance: -
j_gene: TRBJ1-5
d_gene: TRBD1
CDR3nt: TGTGCCAGCAGTGGGACGGCAGGGGGCGGTCAGCCCCAGCATTTT
CDR3aa: CASSGTAGGGQPQHF

v_gene: TRBV9
abundance: -
j_gene: TRBJ2-5
d_gene: -
CDR3nt: TGTGCCAGCAGCGCCGGGGGAAGTTCGGAGACCCAGTACTTC
CDR3aa: CASSAGGSSETQYF

v_gene: TRBV18
abundance: few
j_gene: TRBJ1-2
d_gene: -
CDR3nt: TGTGCCAGCTCACCGACAGACTATGGCTACACCTTC
CDR3aa: CASSPTDYGYTF

v_gene: TRBV5-1
abundance: once
j_gene: TRBJ2-5
d_gene: -
CDR3nt: TGCGCCAGCAGCTTGACCAGACAGGCCCAGCAAGAGACCCAGTACTTC
CDR3aa: CASSLTRQAQQETQYF

v_gene: TRBV7-2
abundance: -
j_gene: TRBJ2-7
d_gene: -
CDR3nt: TGTGCCAGCAGCTTACGTCCACGGGACGAGCAGTACTTC
CDR3aa: CASSLRPRDEQYF

v_gene: TRBV19
abundance: -
j_gene: TRBJ1-1
d_gene: TRBD1
CDR3nt: TGTGCCAGTATAACGGCTACTAAGACAGGGGGCACTGAAGCTTTCTTT
CDR3aa: CASITATKTGGTEAFF

v_gene: TRBV7-8
abundance: -
j_gene: TRBJ2-3
d_gene: -
CDR3nt: TGTGCCAGCAGCCCTACCCCGTTGAGTTCAGATACGCAGTATTTT
CDR3aa: CASSPTPLSSDTQYF

v_gene: TRBV4-1
abundance: few
j_gene: TRBJ1-3
d_gene: -
CDR3nt: TGCGCCAGCAGCCAAAGGTGGCCCGGAGACACCATATATTTT
CDR3aa: CASSQRWPGDTIYF

v_gene: TRBV6-2/TRBV6-3
abundance: -
j_gene: TRBJ2-5
d_gene: -
CDR3nt: TGTGCCAGCAGTTACGGGCAGGAATGGGAGACCCAGTACTTC
CDR3aa: CASSYGQEWETQYF

v_gene: TRBV11-2
abundance: -
j_gene: TRBJ2-2
d_gene: -
CDR3nt: TGTGCCAGCACTCAGGAGGGGAACACCGGGGAGCTGTTTTTT
CDR3aa: CASTQEGNTGELFF

v_gene: TRBV3-1/TRBV3-2
abundance: -
j_gene: TRBJ2-1
d_gene: -
CDR3nt: TGTGCCAGCAGCCAAGACCTCAGCTCCTACAATGAGCAGTTCTTC
CDR3aa: CASSQDLSSYNEQFF

v_gene: TRBV12-3/TRBV12-4
abundance: -
j_gene: TRBJ1-1
d_gene: -
CDR3nt: TGTGCCAGCAGTTTTCGGGGTGAAGCTTTCTTT
CDR3aa: CASSFRGEAFF

v_gene: TRBV4-1
abundance: -
j_gene: TRBJ2-3
d_gene: TRBD1
CDR3nt: TGCGCCAGCAGCCCACAGGACAGGGGAGGGACAGATACGCAGTATTTT
CDR3aa: CASSPQDRGGTDTQYF

v_gene: TRBV6-5
abundance: -
j_gene: TRBJ1-4
d_gene: TRBD1
CDR3nt: TGTGCCAGCAGTTACTTGACAGGGGGCGCTGCAAAACTGTTTTTT
CDR3aa: CASSYLTGGAAKLFF

v_gene: TRBV24-1
abundance: -
j_gene: TRBJ2-3
d_gene: TRBD2
CDR3nt: TGTGCCACCAGTGAAAATAGACGGGAGGGCACAGATACGCAGTATTTT
CDR3aa: CATSENRREGTDTQYF

v_gene: TRBV7-3
abundance: -
j_gene: TRBJ1-2
d_gene: TRBD1
CDR3nt: TGTGCCAGCAGCCCGGTCGGGACAGGGAGGGATGGCTACACCTTC
CDR3aa: CASSPVGTGRDGYTF

v_gene: TRBV28
abundance: few
j_gene: TRBJ2-2
d_gene: TRBD2
CDR3nt: TGTGCCAGCAGTTTATTGGGTAGCGGGGACACCGGGGAGCTGTTTTTT
CDR3aa: CASSLLGSGDTGELFF

v_gene: TRBV18
abundance: -
j_gene: TRBJ1-1
d_gene: -
CDR3nt: TGTGCCAGCTCACCCGGACAGCTAATGAACACTGAAGCTTTCTTT
CDR3aa: CASSPGQLMNTEAFF

v_gene: TRBV19
abundance: -
j_gene: TRBJ2-1
d_gene: -
CDR3nt: TGTGCCAGTAGCCGAGAGACCACTATCTACAATGAGCAGTTCTTC
CDR3aa: CASSRETTIYNEQFF

v_gene: TRBV19
abundance: -
j_gene: TRBJ2-1
d_gene: TRBD1
CDR3nt: TGTGCCAGTAGTGGGACAGCCCTCTCCTACAATGAGCAGTTCTTC
CDR3aa: CASSGTALSYNEQFF

v_gene: TRBV7-8
abundance: -
j_gene: TRBJ2-3
d_gene: -
CDR3nt: TGTGCCAGCAGCTTAGCAAGAGCGGATACGCAGTATTTT
CDR3aa: CASSLARADTQYF